This T cell receptor (beta chain) was identified during a study of blood T cells in healthy people across ages. At the level of the study: About one barcoded beta molecule per two T cells was captured by template switching. General study points: TCR beta diversity per million T cells fell roughly linearly with age.

A second PCR of about 6 to 12 cycles used a sample-barcoded 5' primer and a J-beta primer mix. Each cDNA molecule received a tag from a template-switch adaptor that had 12 random nucleotides. TCRdb used MiXCR to reprocess the 5' RACE reads, holding one entry per CDR3 protein. The repertoire holds about 1 million distinct CDR3 sequences, with 40% to 55% as singletons. Each donor had around 9.8 milliliters of peripheral blood drawn. Trimming stripped 10 bases from V and 7 bases from J, with 13 bases between. Germline V lookup: CDR1 MNHEY, CDR2 SMNVEV (reference sequence). CDR3 length: 11 amino acids. Of note for this clonotype: Its antigen is not identified.

The receptor was derived from a woman aged 55-70 years in good health. The V gene is TRBV27, the J gene TRBJ1-1, with TRBD1 as a possible D gene (5 bases). Material: blood. The CDR3 here is CAIRGRGEAFF. DNA for the CDR3: TGTGCCATAAGGGGACGGGGTGAAGCTTTCTTT.